This TCR beta chain was recorded in a study of CXCR3-negative and CXCR3-positive naive CD8 T cells. Whole-study results and caveats: With respect to TRBV-TRBJ usage, naive CXCR3-negative and CXCR3-positive cells were similar; memory differed.

The V gene's germline CDR1 is MNHEY and CDR2 SMNVEV (reference sequence). The CDR3 loop spans 14 amino acids. CD45RO-CCR7+CD27+CD95- cells counted as naive CD8+ T cells. With UMI labels, 5' RACE was used to prepare the TRB cDNA libraries. TCRdb derives one entry per CDR3 protein from the 5' RACE reads, leaving out DNA. This sample's table has 84,000 or so distinct CDR3 sequences. To note about this clonotype: Its antigen is undetermined.

The chain employs TRBV27 and TRBJ2-2; there is no DNA to check the TCRdb D call of TRBD1. This TCR was sampled from a human donor in good health. Some clones in this sample may be carry-over from other donors' samples. Sample: naive CXCR3- CD8+ T cells from blood. Subset of the sample: CD45RO-CCR7+CD27+CD95- naive CD8+ T cells lacking CXCR3 (TNR3-). The CDR3 loop is CASSQQGEAGELFF.